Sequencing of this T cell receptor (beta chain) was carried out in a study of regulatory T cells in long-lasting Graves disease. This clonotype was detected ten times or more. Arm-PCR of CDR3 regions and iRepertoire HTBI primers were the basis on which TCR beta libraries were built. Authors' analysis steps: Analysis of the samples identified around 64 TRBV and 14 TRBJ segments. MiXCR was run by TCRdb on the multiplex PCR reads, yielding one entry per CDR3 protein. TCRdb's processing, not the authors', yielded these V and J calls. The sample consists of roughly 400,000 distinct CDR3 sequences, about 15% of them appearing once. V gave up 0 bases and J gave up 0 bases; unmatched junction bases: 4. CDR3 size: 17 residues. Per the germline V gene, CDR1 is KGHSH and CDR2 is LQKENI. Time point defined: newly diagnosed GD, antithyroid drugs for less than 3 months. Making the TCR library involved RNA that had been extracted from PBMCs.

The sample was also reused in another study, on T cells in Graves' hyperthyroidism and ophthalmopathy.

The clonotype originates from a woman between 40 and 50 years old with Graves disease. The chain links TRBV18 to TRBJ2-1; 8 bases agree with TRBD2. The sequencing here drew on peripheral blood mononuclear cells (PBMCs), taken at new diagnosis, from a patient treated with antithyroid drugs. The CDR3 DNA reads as TGTGCCAGCTCACCACCGCCCCTAGCGGGCTCCTACAATGAGCAGTTCTTC. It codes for CASSPPPLAGSYNEQFF.